The 2 T cell receptor beta chains presented below share a single source sample, sequenced in a study of OX40 agonist ivuxolimab in advanced cancers. Sequenced by immunoSEQ multiplex PCR; TCRdb stores in-frame clones only, minus some. The sample holds around 26,000 clones; more than 70% are singletons and the top ten take around 25%. The sequences come from CD4+ or CD8+ T cells sorted from blood, collected in a trial of the OX40 agonist ivuxolimab. These receptors were obtained from an adult with an advanced solid tumor such as melanoma, head and neck, liver or kidney cancer.

The chain combines TRBV7-2 with TRBJ2-3, with a weak D call TRBD2 (6 bases). Germline V gene lookup returns CDR1 SGHTA and CDR2 FQGNSA. The germline V and J ends were trimmed by 1 base and 3 bases, with 14 bases remaining between them. The CDR3 extends over 16 amino acids. The CDR3 DNA is TGTGCCAGCAGCTTAGGGGGAGCGGGCACAACAGATACGCAGTATTTT. Protein sequence: CASSLGGAGTTDTQYF. The whole variable domain, remainder taken from reference TRBV7-2 and TRBJ2-3, is GAGVSQSPSNKVTEKGKDVELRCDPISGHTALYWYRQSLGQGLEFLIYFQGNSAPDKSGLPSDRFSAERTGGSVSTLTIQRTQQEDSAVYLCASSLGGAGTTDTQYFGPGTRLTVL.

This clone was seen only a few times. This chain uses TRBV7-9 with TRBJ2-1, with D possibly being TRBD2 (5 bases). This CDR3 comprises 13 residues. Germline CDR1 is SEHNR and CDR2 is FQNEAQ (reference sequence). V shed 0 bases and J shed 8 bases, with 8 bases lying between them. CDR3 in amino acids: CASSLAGVYEQFF. CDR3 nucleotide sequence: TGTGCCAGCAGCTTAGCGGGAGTGTATGAGCAGTTCTTC.